The TCR beta chain under discussion was sequenced for a study of T cells in Graves' hyperthyroidism and ophthalmopathy. Study-wide results and limits: In the analysis, a 13 V-J model separated ophthalmopathy from stable hyperthyroidism.

On this clonotype itself: Its antigen is unidentified.

TCR beta CDR3 region amplification was performed from RNA transcripts. In the first-round RT-PCR of the TCR CDR3, the HTBI primer set was used. TCRdb redid the calling of the multiplex PCR reads with MiXCR, one entry per CDR3 protein. The repertoire holds about 680,000 distinct CDR3 sequences, with roughly a third as singletons. No progression to ophthalmopathy during 18 months of follow-up defined stable disease. Per germline, CDR1 DFQATT and CDR2 SNEGSKA (reference sequence). V lost 3 bases to trimming and J lost 2 bases; unmatched junction nucleotides: 8. This CDR3 region has 15 residues. The sequence derives from a woman in her thirties or forties with Graves' hyperthyroidism. The rearrangement uses TRBV20-1 and TRBJ2-7; TRBD1 agrees at 9 bases. The material sequenced was blood. As DNA, the CDR3 is TGCAGTGCTAGTGGAGGGACAGGGAGGACCTACGAGCAGTACTTC. Residues: CSASGGTGRTYEQYF.